This T cell receptor beta chain was profiled in a study of T cells in Graves' hyperthyroidism and ophthalmopathy. Study summary: Once the initial diagnosis was made, peripheral blood was obtained before any treatment.

Patients were excluded for uncontrolled infection, other autoimmune disease, pregnancy or lactation. The authors obtained PBMCs from roughly 9.7 ml of fresh peripheral blood. The CDR3 is 14 amino acids. CDR1 and CDR2 from the germline V gene are MNHEY and SVGEGT. In its sample, this clonotype was seen a few times. The junction and the germline gene differ at one end; a read error may be behind it. Authors of the study amplified TCR beta CDR3 regions from RNA transcripts. The primer set for the first-round RT-PCR of the TCR CDR3 was HTBI. A single record per CDR3 protein comes from TCRdb applying MiXCR to the multiplex PCR reads. The sample has approximately 270,000 distinct CDR3 sequences, 13% to 15% seen once.

The chain couples TRBV6-2 or TRBV6-3 to TRBJ2-1; 7 nucleotides agree with TRBD1. Material: blood. The sequence was collected from a woman between 40 and 55 years old with Graves' hyperthyroidism that later progressed to Graves' ophthalmopathy. CDR3 protein: CASSGQGDLNGQFF. The CDR3 region has the DNA TGTGCCAGCAGTGGGCAGGGGGATTTGAATGGGCAGTTCTTC.